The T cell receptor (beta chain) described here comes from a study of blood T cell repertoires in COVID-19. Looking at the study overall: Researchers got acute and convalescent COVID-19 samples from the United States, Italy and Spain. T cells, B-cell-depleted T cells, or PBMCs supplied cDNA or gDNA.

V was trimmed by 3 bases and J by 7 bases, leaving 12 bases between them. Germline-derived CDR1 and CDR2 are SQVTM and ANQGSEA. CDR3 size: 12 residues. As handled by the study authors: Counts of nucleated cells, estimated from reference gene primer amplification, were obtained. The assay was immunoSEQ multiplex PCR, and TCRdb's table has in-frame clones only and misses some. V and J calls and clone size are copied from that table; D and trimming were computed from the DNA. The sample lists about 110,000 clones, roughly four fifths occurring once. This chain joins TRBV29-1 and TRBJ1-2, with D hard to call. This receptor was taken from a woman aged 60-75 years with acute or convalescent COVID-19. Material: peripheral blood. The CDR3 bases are TGCAGCGTTGACATCCGACTCTCTGGCTACACCTTC. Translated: CSVDIRLSGYTF.